This T cell receptor (beta chain) was sequenced for a study of T cells in Graves' hyperthyroidism and ophthalmopathy. CDR3 length: 14 amino acids. Germline trimming cut 4 bases from V and 9 bases from J; bases unmatched to any gene: 7. Germline values: CDR1 DFQATT, CDR2 SNEGSKA (reference sequence). General study points: Blood held most thyroid clonotypes expanded above 0.001 frequency.

RNA transcripts gave rise to amplified TCR beta CDR3 regions. The TCR CDR3 first-round RT-PCR relied on the HTBI primer set. TCRdb reprocessed the multiplex PCR reads with MiXCR, giving one entry per CDR3 protein. Among about 640,000 distinct CDR3 sequences listed, around 21% were seen once. Concerning this clonotype itself: The target antigen is unknown.

This chain links TRBV20-1 with TRBJ2-1, with 12 bases aligning to TRBD1. The sample consisted of blood. The receptor's source is a man younger than 40 with Graves' ophthalmopathy. CDR3 in amino acids: CSAKRVGQGAEQFF. In nucleotides, the CDR3 is TGCAGTGCTAAAAGGGTGGGACAGGGGGCTGAGCAGTTCTTC.